The 18 T cell receptor beta chains presented below share a single source sample, sequenced in a study of control samples from healthy donors and cancer patients. The protocol was immunoSEQ multiplex PCR, while the TCRdb copy is restricted to in-frame clones and leaves out a portion. The sample yields approximately 94,000 clones, roughly 86% seen once. The material sequenced was blood. The receptor source for this set is a woman between 45 and 60 years old in good health.

This chain connects TRBV3-1 (or the pseudogene TRBV3-2) to TRBJ2-7; a weak D match, TRBD2 (5 bases). V was clipped by 0 bases and J by 5 bases, with 14 bases between them. Germline-derived CDR1 and CDR2 are LGHDT and YNNKEL (reference sequence). The CDR3 totals 15 residues. In nucleotides, the CDR3 is TGTGCCAGCAGCCAAGACCGAGGGATCCCTAACGAGCAGTACTTC. It codes for CASSQDRGIPNEQYF.

This clone appeared a few times. The rearrangement uses TRBV27 and TRBJ2-1, with a weak D call TRBD1 (6 bases). The germline V and J ends were trimmed by 3 bases and 6 bases, with 12 bases remaining between them. Germline V gives CDR1 MNHEY, CDR2 SMNVEV (reference sequence). The CDR3 totals 14 residues. The CDR3: CASSFTGLFNEQFF. Here the CDR3 DNA reads TGTGCCAGCAGTTTTACAGGGCTTTTCAATGAGCAGTTCTTC.

The chain is built from TRBV9 and TRBJ1-6; the D gene is possibly TRBD1 (5 bases). V shed 0 bases and J shed 2 bases, with 9 bases lying between them. The germline CDR1 and CDR2 sequences are SGDLS and YYNGEE. The CDR3 has 16 residues. CDR3 loop: CASSVEGSTYNSPLHF. For the CDR3, the DNA is TGTGCCAGCAGCGTAGAGGGGAGCACCTATAATTCACCCCTCCACTTT.

The rearrangement uses TRBV14 and TRBJ1-2; D not resolved. Germline-derived CDR1 and CDR2 are SGHDN and FVKESK. The CDR3 loop spans 13 amino acids. V lost 2 bases and J 7 bases, leaving 11 bases between the germline ends. The CDR3 DNA reads as TGTGCCAGCAGCCAACAAAGGATGGGTGGCTACACCTTC. Encoded protein: CASSQQRMGGYTF. The whole variable domain, remainder taken from reference TRBV14 and TRBJ1-2, is EAGVTQFPSHSVIEKGQTVTLRCDPISGHDNLYWYRRVMGKEIKFLLHFVKESKQDESGMPNNRFLAERTGGTYSTLKVQPAELEDSGVYFCASSQQRMGGYTFGSGTRLTVV.

The gene calls are TRBV6-2 or TRBV6-3 and TRBJ1-5; 7 nucleotides match TRBD1. V lost 5 bases to trimming and J lost 7 bases; unmatched junction nucleotides: 8. The length of the CDR3 is 14 residues. CDR1 is MNHEY, CDR2 SVGEGT, per germline. The CDR3 DNA reads as TGTGCCAGCAGTCCCTCAGGGGGAGGGCAGCCCCAGCATTTT. It specifies CASSPSGGGQPQHF.

The J gene is TRBJ2-1, the V gene TRBV9; TRBD1 is a possible D gene (5 bases). This CDR3 is 14 amino acids long. Germline V gives CDR1 SGDLS, CDR2 YYNGEE. Trimming removed 4 bases at V and 9 bases at J, with 17 bases between. The CDR3 DNA reads as TGTGCCAGCAGCCCGCGGTTAGAGCAGGGTGAGCAGTTCTTC. Protein: CASSPRLEQGEQFF. The full variable domain, its missing parts supplied by reference TRBV9 and TRBJ2-1, is DSGVTQTPKHLITATGQRVTLRCSPRSGDLSVYWYQQSLDQGLQFLIQYYNGEERAKGNILERFSAQQFPDLHSELNLSSLELGDSALYFCASSPRLEQGEQFFGPGTRLTVL.

The rearrangement uses TRBV11-3 and TRBJ2-1; D is possibly TRBD2 (5 bases). V shed 2 bases and J shed 9 bases, with 14 bases lying between them. The germline V gene has CDR1 SGHNT and CDR2 YENEEA. The CDR3 totals 14 residues. The CDR3 reads CASSLYPPSGEQFF. CDR3 sequence (DNA): TGTGCCAGCAGCTTATACCCCCCCAGCGGTGAGCAGTTCTTC.

The V call is TRBV28, the J call TRBJ2-3; tentative D call: TRBD2 (6 bases). This CDR3 has 14 residues. V was cut by 7 bases and J by 0 bases, with 11 bases left in between. Per the germline V gene, CDR1 is MDHEN and CDR2 is SYDVKM. The CDR3 loop is CASTVAASTDTQYF. The CDR3 region has the DNA TGTGCCAGCACTGTAGCGGCTAGCACAGATACGCAGTATTTT.

V gene TRBV5-1 combines with J gene TRBJ1-1; 8 bases are shared with TRBD1. This CDR3 has 13 amino acids. CDR1 and CDR2 (germline): SGHRS, YFSETQ. The trim removed 4 bases at V and 3 bases at J, leaving 2 bases unmatched. CDR3 loop: CASSPDRDTEAFF. The CDR3 DNA follows: TGCGCCAGCAGCCCGGACAGGGACACTGAAGCTTTCTTT.

This clone was observed a few times. The V gene is TRBV5-5, the J gene TRBJ2-7; a possible D gene is TRBD1 (6 bases). This CDR3 is built from 13 residues. V lost 3 bases and J 5 bases, leaving 12 bases between the germline ends. The V gene's germline CDR1 is SGHKS and CDR2 YYEKEE (reference sequence). As DNA, the CDR3 is TGTGCCAGCAGCTCCACAGGGATCCACGAGCAGTACTTC. It codes for CASSSTGIHEQYF.

The table lists this clone with a count of one. The chain recombines TRBV6-2 or TRBV6-3 with TRBJ1-2, with a tentative D call TRBD1 (5 bases). CDR1 is MNHEY and CDR2 is SVGEGT in the germline V gene. The CDR3 contains 16 residues. Trimming pared 6 bases from V and 1 base from J, leaving 18 bases between. CDR3 region: CASSPVGAALNYGYTF. The CDR3 bases are TGTGCCAGCAGCCCCGTCGGGGCCGCTCTTAACTATGGCTACACCTTC.

The chain uses TRBV7-9 and TRBJ1-4, with D perhaps matching TRBD1 (6 bases). This CDR3 comprises 15 residues. From germline, CDR1 is SEHNR and CDR2 FQNEAQ (reference sequence). Trimming pared 0 bases from V and 5 bases from J, leaving 10 bases between. CDR3 bases: TGTGCCAGCAGCTTAGCGCACAGGGCCAATGAAAAACTGTTTTTT. Residues: CASSLAHRANEKLFF.

This chain joins TRBV19 and TRBJ1-1; no clear D gene. This CDR3 comprises 14 residues. Trimming removed 6 bases from V and 1 base from J, with 12 bases in between. Germline lookup yields CDR1 LNHDA and CDR2 SQIVND (reference sequence). The CDR3 coding sequence is TGTGCCAGTAGAGTCGGCCGAGAGAACACTGAAGCTTTCTTT. Amino acid sequence: CASRVGRENTEAFF.

V gene TRBV5-6 combines with J gene TRBJ2-5; 9 bases match TRBD2. CDR3 length: 16 residues. V trimming: 1 base; J trimming: 1 base; junction bases outside the gene matches: 5. Germline-derived CDR1 and CDR2 are SGHDT and YYEEEE. The DNA for the CDR3 is TGTGCCAGCAGCTTGTTTGGCGGGAGGGCCCAAGAGACCCAGTACTTC. Its protein product is CASSLFGGRAQETQYF.

The gene calls are TRBV6-5 and TRBJ1-1; a possible D gene is TRBD1 (6 bases). The CDR3 extends over 14 amino acids. V was pared by 10 bases and J by 1 base, with 16 bases between. In germline, CDR1 is MNHEY, CDR2 SVGAGI. The CDR3 DNA reads TGTGCCACTAAACCGGGACACCGGAACACTGAAGCTTTCTTT. Translation: CATKPGHRNTEAFF.

The chain couples TRBV9 to TRBJ1-4; no definite D call. V dropped 3 bases and J dropped 8 bases, with 11 bases sitting between them. Per the germline V gene, CDR1 is SGDLS and CDR2 is YYNGEE. The CDR3 totals 13 residues. CDR3 loop: CASSGQVGEKLFF. The CDR3 bases are TGTGCCAGCAGCGGTCAGGTGGGGGAAAAACTGTTTTTT.

The chain has TRBV9 and TRBJ2-7; D could derive from TRBD1 or TRBD2 (6 bases each). CDR1 is SGDLS and CDR2 is YYNGEE in the germline V gene. The CDR3 covers 16 residues. V was pared by 0 bases and J by 4 bases, with 17 bases between. CDR3 DNA: TGTGCCAGCAGCGTAGGGGGGGCGCTAGATGGGTACGAGCAGTACTTC. It encodes CASSVGGALDGYEQYF.

The gene calls are TRBV19 and TRBJ2-1, with TRBD2 matching over 13 bases. After removal of 5 bases from V and 5 bases from J, the junction contained 6 bases not matched to a gene. Germline V gene lookup returns CDR1 LNHDA and CDR2 SQIVND (reference sequence). The CDR3 is 16 amino acids. The CDR3 is CASSSQTSGRNNEQFF. CDR3 nucleotides: TGTGCCAGTAGTTCCCAGACTAGCGGGAGGAACAATGAGCAGTTCTTC.